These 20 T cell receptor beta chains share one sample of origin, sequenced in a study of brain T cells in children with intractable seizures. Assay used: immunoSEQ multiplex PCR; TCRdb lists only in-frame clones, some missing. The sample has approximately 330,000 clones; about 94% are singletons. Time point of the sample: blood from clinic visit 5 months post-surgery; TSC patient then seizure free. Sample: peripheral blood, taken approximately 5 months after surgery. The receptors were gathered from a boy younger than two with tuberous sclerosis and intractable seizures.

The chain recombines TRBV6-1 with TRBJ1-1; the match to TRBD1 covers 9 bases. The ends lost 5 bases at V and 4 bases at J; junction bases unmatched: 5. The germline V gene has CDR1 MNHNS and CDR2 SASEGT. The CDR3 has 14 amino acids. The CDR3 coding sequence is TGTGCCAGCAGTAACAGGGGGCTGGGCACTGAAGCTTTCTTT. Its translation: CASSNRGLGTEAFF.

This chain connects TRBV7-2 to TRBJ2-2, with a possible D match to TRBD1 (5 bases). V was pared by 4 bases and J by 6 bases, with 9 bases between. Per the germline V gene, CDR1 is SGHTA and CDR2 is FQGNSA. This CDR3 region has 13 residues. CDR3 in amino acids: CASSSRAAGELFF. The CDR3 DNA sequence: TGTGCCAGCAGCTCCAGGGCCGCCGGGGAGCTGTTTTTT.

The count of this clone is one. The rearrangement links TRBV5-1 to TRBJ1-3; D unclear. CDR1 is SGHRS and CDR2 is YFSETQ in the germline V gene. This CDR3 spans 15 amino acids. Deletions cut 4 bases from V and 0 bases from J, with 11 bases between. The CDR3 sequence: CASSDGRSSGNTIYF. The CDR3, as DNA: TGCGCCAGCAGCGATGGACGGTCCTCTGGAAACACCATATATTTT.

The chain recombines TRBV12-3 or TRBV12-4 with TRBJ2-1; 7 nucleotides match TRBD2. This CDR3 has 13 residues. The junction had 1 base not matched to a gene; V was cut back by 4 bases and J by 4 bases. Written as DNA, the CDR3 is TGTGCCAGCAGTTCACTAGCGTACAATGAGCAGTTCTTC. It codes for CASSSLAYNEQFF.

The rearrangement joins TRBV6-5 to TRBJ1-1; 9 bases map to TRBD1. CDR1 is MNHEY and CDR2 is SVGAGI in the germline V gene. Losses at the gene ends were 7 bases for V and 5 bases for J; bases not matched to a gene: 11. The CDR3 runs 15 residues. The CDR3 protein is CASITGGQGLTEAFF. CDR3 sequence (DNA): TGTGCCAGCATAACTGGGGGACAGGGCTTGACTGAAGCTTTCTTT.

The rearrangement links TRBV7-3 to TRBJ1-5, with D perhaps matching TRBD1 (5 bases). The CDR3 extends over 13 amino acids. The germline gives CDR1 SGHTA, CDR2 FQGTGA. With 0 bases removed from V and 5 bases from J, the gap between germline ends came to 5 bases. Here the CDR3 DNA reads TGTGCCAGCAGCTTAACAGGGGATCAGCCCCAGCATTTT. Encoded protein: CASSLTGDQPQHF.

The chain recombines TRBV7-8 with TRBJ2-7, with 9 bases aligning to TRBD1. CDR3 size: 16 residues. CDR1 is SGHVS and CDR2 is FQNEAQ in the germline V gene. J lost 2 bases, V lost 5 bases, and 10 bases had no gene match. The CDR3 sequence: CASSGRGTGWPYEQYF. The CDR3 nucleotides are TGTGCCAGCAGCGGAAGGGGGACAGGGTGGCCCTACGAGCAGTACTTC.

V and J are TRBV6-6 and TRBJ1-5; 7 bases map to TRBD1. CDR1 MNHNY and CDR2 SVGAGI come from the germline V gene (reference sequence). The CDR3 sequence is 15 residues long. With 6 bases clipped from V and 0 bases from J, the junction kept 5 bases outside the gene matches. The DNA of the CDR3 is TGTGCCAGCAGCCGGACAGGAGATAGCAATCAGCCCCAGCATTTT. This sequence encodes CASSRTGDSNQPQHF.

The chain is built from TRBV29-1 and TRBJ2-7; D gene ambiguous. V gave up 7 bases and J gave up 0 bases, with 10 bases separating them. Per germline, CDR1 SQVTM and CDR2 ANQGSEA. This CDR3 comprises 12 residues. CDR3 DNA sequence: TGCAGCGGAGGACGTAGCTCCTACGAGCAGTACTTC. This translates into CSGGRSSYEQYF.

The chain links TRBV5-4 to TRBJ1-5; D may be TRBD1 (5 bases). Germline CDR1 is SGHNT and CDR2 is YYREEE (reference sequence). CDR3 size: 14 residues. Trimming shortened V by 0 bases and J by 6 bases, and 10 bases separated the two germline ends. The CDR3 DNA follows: TGTGCCAGCAGCTTGGGGGGCCGATCTCAGCCCCAGCATTTT. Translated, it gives CASSLGGRSQPQHF.

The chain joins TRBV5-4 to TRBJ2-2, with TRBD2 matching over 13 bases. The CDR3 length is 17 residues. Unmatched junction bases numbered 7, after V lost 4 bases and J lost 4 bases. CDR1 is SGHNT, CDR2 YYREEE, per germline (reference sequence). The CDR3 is CASSLLAGGSATGELFF. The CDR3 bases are TGTGCCAGCAGCCTACTAGCGGGGGGGTCGGCCACCGGGGAGCTGTTTTTT.

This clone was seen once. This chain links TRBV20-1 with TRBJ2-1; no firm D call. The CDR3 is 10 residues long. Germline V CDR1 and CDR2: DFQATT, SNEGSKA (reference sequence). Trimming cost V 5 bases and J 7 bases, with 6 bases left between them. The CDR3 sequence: CSARVNEQFF. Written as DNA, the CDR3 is TGCAGTGCTCGGGTGAATGAGCAGTTCTTC.

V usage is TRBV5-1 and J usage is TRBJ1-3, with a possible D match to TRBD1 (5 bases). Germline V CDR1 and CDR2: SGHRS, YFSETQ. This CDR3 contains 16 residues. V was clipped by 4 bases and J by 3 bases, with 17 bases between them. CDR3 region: CASSPSNEGSGNTIYF. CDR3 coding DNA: TGCGCCAGCAGCCCGTCGAACGAGGGGAGTGGAAACACCATATATTTT.

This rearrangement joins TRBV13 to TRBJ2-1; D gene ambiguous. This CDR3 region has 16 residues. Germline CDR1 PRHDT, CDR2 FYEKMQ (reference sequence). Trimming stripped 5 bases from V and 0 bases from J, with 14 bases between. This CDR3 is CASSVLWRSSYNEQFF. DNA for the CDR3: TGTGCCAGCAGCGTTCTCTGGCGGAGCTCCTACAATGAGCAGTTCTTC.

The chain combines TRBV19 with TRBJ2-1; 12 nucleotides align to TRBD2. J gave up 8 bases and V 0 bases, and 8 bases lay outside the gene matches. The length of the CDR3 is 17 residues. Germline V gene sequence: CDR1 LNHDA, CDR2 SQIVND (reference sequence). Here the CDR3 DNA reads TGTGCCAGTAGTATAGACCCTCTAGCGGGGGGGCGCGATGAGCAGTTCTTC. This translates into CASSIDPLAGGRDEQFF.

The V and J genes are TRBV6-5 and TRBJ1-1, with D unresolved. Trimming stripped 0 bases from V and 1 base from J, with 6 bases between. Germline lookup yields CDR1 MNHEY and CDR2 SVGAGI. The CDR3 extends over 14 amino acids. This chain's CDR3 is CASSYSDTNTEAFF. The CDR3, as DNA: TGTGCCAGCAGTTACTCCGACACGAACACTGAAGCTTTCTTT.

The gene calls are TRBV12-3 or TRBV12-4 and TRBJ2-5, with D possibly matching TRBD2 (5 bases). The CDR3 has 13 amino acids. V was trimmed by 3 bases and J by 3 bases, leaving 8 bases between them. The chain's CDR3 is CASSLVGKETQYF. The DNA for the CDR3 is TGTGCCAGCAGTTTGGTCGGGAAAGAGACCCAGTACTTC.

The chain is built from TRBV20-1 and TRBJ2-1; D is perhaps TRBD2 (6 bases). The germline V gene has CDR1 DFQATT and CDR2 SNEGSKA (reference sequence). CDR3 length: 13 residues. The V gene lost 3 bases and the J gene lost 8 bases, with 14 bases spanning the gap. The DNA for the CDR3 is TGCAGTGCTAGTCTCACTAGCACCTATGAGCAGTTCTTC. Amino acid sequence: CSASLTSTYEQFF.

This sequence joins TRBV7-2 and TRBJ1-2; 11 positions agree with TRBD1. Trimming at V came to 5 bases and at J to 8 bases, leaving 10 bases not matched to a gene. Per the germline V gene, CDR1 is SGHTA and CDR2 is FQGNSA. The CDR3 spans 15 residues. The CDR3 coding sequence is TGTGCCAGCAGCCTCCGCACCGGGACAGGGGGGGGCTACACCTTC. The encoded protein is CASSLRTGTGGGYTF.

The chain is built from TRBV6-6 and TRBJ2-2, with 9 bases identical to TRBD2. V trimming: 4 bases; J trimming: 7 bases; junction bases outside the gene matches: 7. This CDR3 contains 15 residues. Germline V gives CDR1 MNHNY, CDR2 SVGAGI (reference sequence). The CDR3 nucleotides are TGTGCCAGCAGTTTCAGAGCGGGGGGAAACGGGGAGCTGTTTTTT. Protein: CASSFRAGGNGELFF.